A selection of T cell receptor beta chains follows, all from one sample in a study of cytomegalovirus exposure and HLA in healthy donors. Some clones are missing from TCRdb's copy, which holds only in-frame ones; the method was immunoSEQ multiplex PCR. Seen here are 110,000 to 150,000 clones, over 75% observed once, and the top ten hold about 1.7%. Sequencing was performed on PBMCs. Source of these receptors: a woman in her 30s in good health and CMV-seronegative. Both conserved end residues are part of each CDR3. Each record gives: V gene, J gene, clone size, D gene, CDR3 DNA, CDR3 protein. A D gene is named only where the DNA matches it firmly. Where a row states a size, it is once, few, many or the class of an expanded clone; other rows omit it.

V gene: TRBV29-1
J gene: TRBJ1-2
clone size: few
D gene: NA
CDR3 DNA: TGCAGCGCTGACATGGTAGGGGGTGATTATGGCTACACCTTC
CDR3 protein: CSADMVGGDYGYTF

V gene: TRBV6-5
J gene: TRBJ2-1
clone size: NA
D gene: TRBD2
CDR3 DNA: TGTGCCAGCAGTTACTCGTTAGCGGGGACCTACAATGAGCAGTTCTTC
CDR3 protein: CASSYSLAGTYNEQFF

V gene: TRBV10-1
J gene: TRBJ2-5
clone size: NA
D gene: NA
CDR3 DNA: TGCGCCAGCAGTGATCTGAAACTACCGGAGACCCAGTACTTC
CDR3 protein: CASSDLKLPETQYF

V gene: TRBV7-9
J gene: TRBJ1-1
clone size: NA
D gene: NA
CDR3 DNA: TGTGCCAGCAGCTTAGAAATAAACACTGAAGCTTTCTTT
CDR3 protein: CASSLEINTEAFF

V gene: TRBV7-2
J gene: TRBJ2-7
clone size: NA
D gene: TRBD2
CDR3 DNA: TGTGCCAGCAGCCCTGGCGGACTAGCGGGGGGGGATCCCTACGAGCAGTACTTC
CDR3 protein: CASSPGGLAGGDPYEQYF

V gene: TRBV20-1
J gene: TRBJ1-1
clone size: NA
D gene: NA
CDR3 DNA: TGCAGTGAGGGGAGGTCCGCTGAAGCTTTCTTT
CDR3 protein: CSEGRSAEAFF

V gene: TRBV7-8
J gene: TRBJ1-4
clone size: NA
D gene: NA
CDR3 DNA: TGTGCCAGCAGCTTAGTCAGTGAAAAACTGTTTTTT
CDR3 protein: CASSLVSEKLFF

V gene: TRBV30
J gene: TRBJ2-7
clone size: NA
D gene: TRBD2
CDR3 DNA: TGTGCCTGGAACTCCGGGGGGGCTTCCGAGCAGTACTTC
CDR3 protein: CAWNSGGASEQYF

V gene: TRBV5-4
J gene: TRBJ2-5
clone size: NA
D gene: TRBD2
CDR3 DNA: TGTGCCAGCAGCTTGGGAGGACTAGCGGGGGCACAAGAGACCCAGTACTTC
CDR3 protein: CASSLGGLAGAQETQYF

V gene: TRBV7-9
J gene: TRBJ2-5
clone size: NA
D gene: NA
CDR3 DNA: TGTGCCAGCAGCCCGGACAGTGAAGAGACCCAGTACTTC
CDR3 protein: CASSPDSEETQYF

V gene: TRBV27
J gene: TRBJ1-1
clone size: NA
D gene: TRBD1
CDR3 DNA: TGTGCCAGCAAGGGTGACAGGGGGAGTACTGAAGCTTTCTTT
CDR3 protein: CASKGDRGSTEAFF

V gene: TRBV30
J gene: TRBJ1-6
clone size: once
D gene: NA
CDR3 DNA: TGTGCCTGGAGTCAGGGGATATTTTCACCCCTCCACTTT
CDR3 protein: CAWSQGIFSPLHF

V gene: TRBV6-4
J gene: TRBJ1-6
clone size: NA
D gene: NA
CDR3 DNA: TGTGCCAGCAGTGTAAAAGGACATTATAATTCACCCCTCCACTTT
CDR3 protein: CASSVKGHYNSPLHF

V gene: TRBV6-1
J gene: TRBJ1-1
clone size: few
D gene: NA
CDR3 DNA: TGTGCCAGCAGTGAATGGGGGGGCGCGTACACTGAAGCTTTCTTT
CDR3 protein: CASSEWGGAYTEAFF

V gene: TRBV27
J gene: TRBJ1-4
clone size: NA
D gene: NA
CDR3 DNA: TGTGCCAGCAGTTTGGGCAGGGTGGGAGAAAAACTGTTTTTT
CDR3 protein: CASSLGRVGEKLFF

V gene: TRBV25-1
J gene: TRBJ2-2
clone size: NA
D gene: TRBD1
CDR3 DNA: TGTGCCAGCAGTTACACAGGGGGCCCGAACACCGGGGAGCTGTTTTTT
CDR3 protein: CASSYTGGPNTGELFF

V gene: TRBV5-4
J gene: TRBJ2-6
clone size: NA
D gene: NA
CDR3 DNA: TGTGCCAGCAGCTTTTTCACTGGGGCCAACGTCCTGACTTTC
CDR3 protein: CASSFFTGANVLTF

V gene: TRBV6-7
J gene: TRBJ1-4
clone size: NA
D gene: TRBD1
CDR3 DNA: TGTGCCAGCAGTTACTTCAAAACGACAGGGGACGAAAAACTGTTTTTT
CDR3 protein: CASSYFKTTGDEKLFF

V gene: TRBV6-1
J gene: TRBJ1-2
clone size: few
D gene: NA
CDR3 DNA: TGTGCCAGCATCCCCGGGACTGAGTATAACTATGGCTACACCTTC
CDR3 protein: CASIPGTEYNYGYTF

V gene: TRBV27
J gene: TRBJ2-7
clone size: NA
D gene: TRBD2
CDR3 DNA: TGTGCCAGCAGTAGATGGACTAGCGGGGGGGCCGGAGAGCAGTACTTC
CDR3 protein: CASSRWTSGGAGEQYF

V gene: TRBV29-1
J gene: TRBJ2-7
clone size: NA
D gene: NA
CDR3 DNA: TGCAGCGTTATGGGCTCGCCGAGCTCCTACGAGCAGTACTTC
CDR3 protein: CSVMGSPSSYEQYF

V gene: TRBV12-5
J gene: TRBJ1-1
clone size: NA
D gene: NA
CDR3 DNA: TGTGCTAGTGCCGGGAGGGGGGCGAGTGAAGCTTTCTTT
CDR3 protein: CASAGRGASEAFF